One sample yielded the 9 T cell receptor beta chains listed below, sequenced in a study of shared clonotypes between healthy human individuals. Here immunoSEQ multiplex PCR was the method, and the copy in TCRdb shows in-frame clones only, minus some. Here the sample spans 450,000 to 500,000 clones, 75% to 85% being singletons. Material for sequencing was PBMCs. The receptors originated from a woman in her thirties or forties in good health. Some clones in this sample may be carry-over from other donors' samples.

The V gene is TRBV27, the J gene TRBJ2-7, with a tentative D call TRBD1 (5 bases). The germline V and J ends were trimmed by 2 bases and 2 bases, with 25 bases remaining between them. This CDR3 spans 19 amino acids. Looked up from germline, CDR1 is MNHEY and CDR2 is SMNVEV (reference sequence). CDR3 DNA sequence: TGTGCCAGCAGTTTAAGCGTGTGGCAGCAGGGCGAATCAACCTACGAGCAGTACTTC. It is translated as CASSLSVWQQGESTYEQYF.

This clone was counted a single time. V gene TRBV11-1 combines with J gene TRBJ2-1; tentative D call: TRBD2 (5 bases). From germline, CDR1 is SGHAT and CDR2 FQDESV (reference sequence). The CDR3 is 13 residues long. Trimming stripped 1 base from V and 6 bases from J, with 7 bases between. Here the CDR3 reads CASSLEGVNEQFF. In nucleotides, the CDR3 is TGTGCCAGCAGCTTAGAGGGAGTCAATGAGCAGTTCTTC.

The rearrangement joins TRBV5-1 to TRBJ2-1; tentatively, D is TRBD1 (6 bases). Trimming cost V 0 bases and J 9 bases, with 7 bases left between them. This CDR3 is built from 12 residues. Germline assignment: CDR1 SGHRS and CDR2 YFSETQ. In DNA, the CDR3 is TGCGCCAGCAGCTTGGCAGGGGTTGAGCAGTTCTTC. It yields the protein CASSLAGVEQFF. The whole variable domain, filled in from reference TRBV5-1 and TRBJ2-1, reads KAGVTQTPRYLIKTRGQQVTLSCSPISGHRSVSWYQQTPGQGLQFLFEYFSETQRNKGNFPGRFSGRQFSNSRSEMNVSTLELGDSALYLCASSLAGVEQFFGPGTRLTVL.

The genes are TRBV28 and TRBJ2-7; D is possibly TRBD2 (5 bases). V lost 2 bases and J lost 7, with 12 bases in between. Germline V gene data show CDR1 as MDHEN and CDR2 as SYDVKM. The CDR3 has 13 residues. CDR3 bases: TGTGCCAGCAGTTTAGAACTCCCGGGAGAGCAGTACTTC. This encodes CASSLELPGEQYF.

The chain carries TRBV5-4 and TRBJ1-2; D might be TRBD1 (5 bases). This CDR3 comprises 16 residues. Germline V gives CDR1 SGHNT, CDR2 YYREEE (reference sequence). Trimming took off 4 bases at V and 1 base at J, with 17 bases between the two ends. The CDR3 coding sequence is TGTGCCAGCAGCCCCCAGGCGGGACCGAATAACTATGGCTACACCTTC. Encoded protein: CASSPQAGPNNYGYTF.

This clone was seen only once. This chain uses TRBV29-1 with TRBJ1-2, with D possibly matching TRBD1 (5 bases). CDR1 is SQVTM, CDR2 ANQGSEA, per germline. Trimming took off 2 bases at V and 8 bases at J, with 6 bases between the two ends. The length of the CDR3 is 10 residues. CDR3 sequence: CSVEWGGYTF. The CDR3 nucleotides are TGCAGCGTTGAATGGGGGGGCTACACCTTC. Using reference TRBV29-1 and TRBJ1-2 for the parts outside the CDR3, the full variable domain is SAVISQKPSRDICQRGTSLTIQCQVDSQVTMMFWYRQQPGQSLTLIATANQGSEATYESGFVIDKFPISRPNLTFSTLTVSNMSPEDSSIYLCSVEWGGYTFGSGTRLTVV.

The V call is TRBV28, the J call TRBJ2-1; the D is unclear. Per the germline V gene, CDR1 is MDHEN and CDR2 is SYDVKM. The CDR3 runs 15 residues. V was pared by 5 bases and J by 1 base, with 12 bases between. The CDR3 bases are TGTGCCAGCAGTCCCTCGGTCAGGTCCTACAATGAGCAGTTCTTC. It yields the protein CASSPSVRSYNEQFF. Full variable domain (rest looked up from reference TRBV28 and TRBJ2-1): DVKVTQSSRYLVKRTGEKVFLECVQDMDHENMFWYRQDPGLGLRLIYFSYDVKMKEKGDIPEGYSVSREKKERFSLILESASTNQTSMYLCASSPSVRSYNEQFFGPGTRLTVL.

This chain joins TRBV18 and TRBJ2-7; 9 bases are a match to TRBD1. There are 14 residues in the CDR3. Germline assignment: CDR1 KGHSH and CDR2 LQKENI. With 7 bases clipped from V and 2 bases from J, the junction kept 6 bases outside the gene matches. CDR3 amino acids: CASCPGQGPYEQYF. CDR3 nucleotide sequence: TGTGCCAGCTGCCCGGGACAGGGCCCCTACGAGCAGTACTTC. Supplemented by reference TRBV18 and TRBJ2-7, the full variable domain reads NAGVMQNPRHLVRRRGQEARLRCSPMKGHSHVYWYRQLPEEGLKFMVYLQKENIIDESGMPKERFSAEFPKEGPSILRIQQVVRGDSAAYFCASCPGQGPYEQYFGPGTRLTVT.

The rearrangement joins TRBV11-2 to TRBJ2-1; either TRBD1 or TRBD2 may supply D (5 bases each). The germline V gene has CDR1 SGHAT and CDR2 FQNNGV. This CDR3 region has 15 residues. Trimming cost V 0 bases and J 12 bases, with 18 bases left between them. CDR3 in DNA: TGTGCCAGCAGCTTAGATTTGGGACCCACCGGAGGGCAGTTCTTC. Translation gives CASSLDLGPTGGQFF.